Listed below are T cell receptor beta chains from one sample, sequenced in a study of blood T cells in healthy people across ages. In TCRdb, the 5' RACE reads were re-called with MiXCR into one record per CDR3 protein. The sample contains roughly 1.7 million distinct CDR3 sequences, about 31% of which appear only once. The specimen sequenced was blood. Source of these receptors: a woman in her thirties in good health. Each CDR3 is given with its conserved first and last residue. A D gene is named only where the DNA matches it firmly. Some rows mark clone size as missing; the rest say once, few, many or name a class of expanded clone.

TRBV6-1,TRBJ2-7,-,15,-,CASSPFPDASYEQYF,TGTGCCAGCAGTCCTTTCCCGGACGCCTCCTACGAGCAGTACTTC
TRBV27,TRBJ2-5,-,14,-,CASSRRETQETQYF,TGTGCCAGCAGTAGGAGGGAAACCCAAGAGACCCAGTACTTC
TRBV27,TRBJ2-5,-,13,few,CASSSRGRETQYF,TGTGCCAGCAGTTCGAGGGGTAGGGAGACCCAGTACTTC
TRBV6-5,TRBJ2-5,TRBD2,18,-,CASSYTLPSGGVQETQYF,TGTGCCAGCAGTTACACCCTGCCTAGCGGGGGGGTCCAAGAGACCCAGTACTTC
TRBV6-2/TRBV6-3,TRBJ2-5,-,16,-,CASSYSASDRWETQYF,TGTGCCAGCAGTTACTCAGCATCCGACCGCTGGGAGACCCAGTACTTC
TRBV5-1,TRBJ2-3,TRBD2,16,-,CASSPSGGATTDTQYF,TGCGCCAGCAGCCCGAGCGGGGGGGCCACCACAGATACGCAGTATTTT
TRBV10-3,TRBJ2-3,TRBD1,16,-,CAIRGQGAFSTDTQYF,TGTGCCATCAGGGGACAGGGGGCTTTTAGCACAGATACGCAGTATTTT
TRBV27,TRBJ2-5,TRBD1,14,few,CASSSAHRGETQYF,TGTGCCAGCAGTTCAGCCCACAGGGGAGAGACCCAGTACTTC
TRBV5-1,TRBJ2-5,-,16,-,CASSVRGPSIQETQYF,TGCGCCAGCAGCGTCAGGGGTCCCTCTATCCAAGAGACCCAGTACTTC
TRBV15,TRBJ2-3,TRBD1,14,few,CATSERGRGDTQYF,TGTGCCACCAGCGAGAGGGGGCGAGGGGATACGCAGTATTTT
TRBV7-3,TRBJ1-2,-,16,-,CTSSLTLDGGDYGYTF,TGTACCAGCAGCTTAACGTTAGACGGGGGAGACTATGGCTACACCTTC
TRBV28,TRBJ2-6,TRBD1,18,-,CASSFPGTGGTGANVLTF,TGTGCCAGCAGTTTTCCCGGGACAGGGGGTACTGGGGCCAACGTCCTGACTTTC
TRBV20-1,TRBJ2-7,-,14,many,CSARDLAGSYEQYF,TGCAGTGCTAGAGATCTGGCGGGGTCCTACGAGCAGTACTTC
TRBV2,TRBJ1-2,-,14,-,CASSGGQSNYGYTF,TGTGCCAGCAGTGGCGGACAGTCTAACTATGGCTACACCTTC
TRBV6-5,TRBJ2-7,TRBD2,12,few,CAARGGTYEQYF,TGTGCCGCCCGGGGGGGAACCTACGAGCAGTACTTC
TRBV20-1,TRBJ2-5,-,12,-,CSARGWVETQYF,TGCAGTGCTAGGGGCTGGGTGGAGACCCAGTACTTC
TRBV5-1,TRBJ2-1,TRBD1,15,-,CASSSWTGFYNEQFF,TGCGCCAGCAGCTCCTGGACAGGTTTCTACAATGAGCAGTTCTTC
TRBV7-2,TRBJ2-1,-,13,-,CASKPGILNEQFF,TGTGCCAGCAAACCAGGGATTCTAAATGAGCAGTTCTTC
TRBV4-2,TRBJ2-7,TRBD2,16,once,CASSQEGGRNPYEQYF,TGTGCCAGCAGCCAAGAAGGCGGGAGGAACCCCTACGAGCAGTACTTC
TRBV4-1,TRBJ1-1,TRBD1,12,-,CASSQHRGSAFF,TGCGCCAGCAGCCAACACAGGGGATCAGCTTTCTTT
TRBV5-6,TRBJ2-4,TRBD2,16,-,CASSLDQAGVGDTQYF,TGTGCCAGCAGCTTGGATCAAGCGGGAGTGGGGGACACCCAGTACTTC
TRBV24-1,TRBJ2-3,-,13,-,CATSVGGEDTQYF,TGTGCCACCAGTGTCGGGGGCGAAGATACGCAGTATTTT
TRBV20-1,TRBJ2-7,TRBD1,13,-,CSAGGQGANEQYF,TGCAGTGCTGGAGGACAGGGGGCGAACGAGCAGTACTTC
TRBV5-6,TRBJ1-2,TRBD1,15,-,CASSFDRVANYGYTF,TGTGCCAGCAGCTTCGACAGGGTTGCTAACTATGGCTACACCTTC
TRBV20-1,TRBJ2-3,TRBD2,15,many,CSARDLAAFTDTQYF,TGCAGTGCTAGAGATCTAGCGGCTTTCACAGATACGCAGTATTTT
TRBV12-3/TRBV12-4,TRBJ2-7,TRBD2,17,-,CASSSPLRTSGSYEQYF,TGTGCCAGCAGTTCCCCTCTACGGACTAGCGGCTCCTACGAGCAGTACTTC
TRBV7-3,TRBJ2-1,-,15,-,CASSLSGTTSNEQFF,TGTGCCAGCAGCTTATCGGGGACCACCTCCAATGAGCAGTTCTTC
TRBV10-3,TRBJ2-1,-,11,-,CAISASAEQFF,TGTGCCATCAGTGCTTCGGCGGAGCAGTTCTTC
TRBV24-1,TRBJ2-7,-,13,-,CATSDPLIAEQYF,TGTGCCACCAGTGACCCCTTAATTGCCGAGCAGTACTTC
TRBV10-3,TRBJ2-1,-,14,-,CAISDPDRYNEQFF,TGTGCCATCAGTGACCCTGACAGATACAATGAGCAGTTCTTC
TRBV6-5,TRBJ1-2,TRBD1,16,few,CASSPRLGQGIDGYTF,TGTGCCAGCAGTCCCCGTTTGGGACAGGGGATTGATGGCTACACCTTC
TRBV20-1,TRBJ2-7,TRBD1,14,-,CSAKDRGAEREQYF,TGCAGTGCTAAAGACAGGGGGGCCGAGAGGGAGCAGTACTTC
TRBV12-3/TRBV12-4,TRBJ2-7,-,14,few,CASRVGTTLGEQYF,TGTGCCAGCAGGGTCGGGACCACCCTGGGGGAGCAGTACTTC
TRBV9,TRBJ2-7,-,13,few,CASSRGALYEQYF,TGTGCCAGCAGCCGGGGGGCTCTCTACGAGCAGTACTTC
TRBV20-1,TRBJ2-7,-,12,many,CSAGGKGYEQYF,TGCAGTGCTGGCGGGAAGGGCTACGAGCAGTACTTC
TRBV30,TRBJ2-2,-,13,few,CAWGQRDTGELFF,TGTGCCTGGGGACAGCGGGACACCGGGGAGCTGTTTTTT
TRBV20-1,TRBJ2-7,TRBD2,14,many,CSASLAGGTYEQYF,TGCAGTGCTTCCTTAGCGGGAGGAACCTACGAGCAGTACTTC
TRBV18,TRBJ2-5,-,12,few,CASSPFIETQYF,TGTGCCAGCTCACCATTTATAGAGACCCAGTACTTC
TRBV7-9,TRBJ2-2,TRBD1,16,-,CASSSGDRGRAGELFF,TGTGCCAGCAGCTCAGGCGACAGGGGGCGAGCCGGGGAGCTGTTTTTT
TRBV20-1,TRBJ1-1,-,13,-,CSADKESGTEAFF,TGCAGTGCCGATAAGGAGTCTGGCACTGAAGCTTTCTTT
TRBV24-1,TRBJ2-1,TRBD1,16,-,CATSGQGFSSYNEQFF,TGTGCCACCAGTGGACAGGGGTTTAGCTCCTACAATGAGCAGTTCTTC
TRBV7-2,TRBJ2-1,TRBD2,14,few,CASSLFSGSIEQFF,TGTGCCAGCAGCTTATTCAGCGGGAGTATTGAGCAGTTCTTC
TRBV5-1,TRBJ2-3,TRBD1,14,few,CASSPGTETDTQYF,TGCGCCAGCAGTCCCGGGACAGAGACAGATACGCAGTATTTT
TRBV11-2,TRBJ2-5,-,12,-,CASSPFGVKQYF,TGTGCCAGCAGCCCTTTTGGGGTAAAACAGTACTTC
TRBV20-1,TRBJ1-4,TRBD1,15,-,CSARGQGATNEKRFF,TGCAGTGCTAGAGGACAGGGGGCAACTAATGAAAAACGGTTTTTT
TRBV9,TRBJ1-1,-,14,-,CASSTSGTFTEAFF,TGTGCCAGCAGCACGTCAGGGACCTTCACTGAAGCTTTCTTT
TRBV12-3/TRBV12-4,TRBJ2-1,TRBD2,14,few,CASSLLAGGYEQFF,TGTGCCAGCAGTTTACTAGCGGGAGGTTATGAGCAGTTCTTC
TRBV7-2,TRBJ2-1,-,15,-,CASSLARIGGSEQFF,TGTGCCAGCAGCTTAGCTCGGATCGGGGGCAGTGAGCAGTTCTTC
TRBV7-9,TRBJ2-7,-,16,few,CASSLVTAGETYEQYF,TGTGCCAGCAGCTTAGTGACGGCAGGGGAGACCTACGAGCAGTACTTC
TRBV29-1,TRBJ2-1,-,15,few,CSVERTVSSHNEQFF,TGCAGCGTTGAAAGGACAGTGAGCTCCCACAATGAGCAGTTCTTC
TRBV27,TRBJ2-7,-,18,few,CASRRKAFLPRLGYEQYF,TGTGCCAGCAGGCGAAAGGCTTTTCTCCCTAGGCTGGGCTACGAGCAGTACTTC
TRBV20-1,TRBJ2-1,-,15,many,CSANTGDPFYNEQFF,TGCAGTGCCAACACCGGGGATCCTTTCTACAATGAGCAGTTCTTC
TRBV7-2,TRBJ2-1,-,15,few,CASRLNPGFSNEQFF,TGTGCCAGCAGACTGAATCCAGGATTTTCCAATGAGCAGTTCTTC
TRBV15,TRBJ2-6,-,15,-,CATSRDVGGANVLTF,TGTGCCACCAGCAGAGATGTTGGTGGGGCCAACGTCCTGACTTTC
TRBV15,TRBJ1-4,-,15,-,CATSRVTGISEKLFF,TGTGCCACCAGCAGAGTAACAGGGATTTCTGAAAAACTGTTTTTT
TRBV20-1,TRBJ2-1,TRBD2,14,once,CSAPGTSNPREQFF,TGCAGTGCACCCGGGACTAGCAACCCAAGGGAGCAGTTCTTC
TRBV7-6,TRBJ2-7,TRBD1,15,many,CASSSTGDFSYEQYF,TGTGCCAGCAGCTCTACAGGGGATTTCTCCTACGAGCAGTACTTC
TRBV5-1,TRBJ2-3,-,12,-,CASSSGVPTQYF,TGCGCCAGCAGTTCCGGGGTCCCGACGCAGTATTTT
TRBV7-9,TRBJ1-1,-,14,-,CASSAQGGPTEAFF,TGTGCCAGCAGCGCCCAGGGAGGCCCCACTGAAGCTTTCTTT
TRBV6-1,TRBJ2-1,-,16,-,CASSAEQGTHYNEQFF,TGTGCCAGCAGTGCCGAACAGGGTACGCATTACAATGAGCAGTTCTTC